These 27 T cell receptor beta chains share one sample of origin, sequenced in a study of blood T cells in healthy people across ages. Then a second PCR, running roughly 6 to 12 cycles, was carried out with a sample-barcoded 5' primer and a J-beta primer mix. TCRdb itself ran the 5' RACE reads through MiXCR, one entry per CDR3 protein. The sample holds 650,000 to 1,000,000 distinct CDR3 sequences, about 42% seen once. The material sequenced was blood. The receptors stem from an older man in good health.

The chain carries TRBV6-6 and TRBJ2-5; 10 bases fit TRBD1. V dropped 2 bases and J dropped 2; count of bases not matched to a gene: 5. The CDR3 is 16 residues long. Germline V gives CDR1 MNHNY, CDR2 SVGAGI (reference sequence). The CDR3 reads CASSYPMDRGQETQYF. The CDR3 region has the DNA TGTGCCAGCAGTTACCCGATGGACAGGGGGCAAGAGACCCAGTACTTC.

CDR3 DNA: TGCAGCGTCTACGGGGACAAGAGCTCCTACGAGCAGTACTTC. Amino acids: CSVYGDKSSYEQYF. This sequence joins TRBV29-1 and TRBJ2-7, with D possibly matching TRBD1 (6 bases). The V end was cut by 6 bases, the J end by 0 bases, with 15 bases between. CDR3 size: 14 residues. Germline CDR1 SQVTM, CDR2 ANQGSEA.

This chain's CDR3 is CASSLVWGTSGKVNEQFF. CDR3 in DNA: TGTGCCAGCAGCTTAGTGTGGGGGACTAGCGGGAAAGTCAATGAGCAGTTCTTC. V gene TRBV7-6 combines with J gene TRBJ2-1, with TRBD2 matching 13 bases. Germline CDR1 and CDR2: SGHVS and FNYEAQ. This CDR3 is 18 amino acids long. V was pared by 1 base and J by 6 bases, with 9 bases of the junction left unmatched.

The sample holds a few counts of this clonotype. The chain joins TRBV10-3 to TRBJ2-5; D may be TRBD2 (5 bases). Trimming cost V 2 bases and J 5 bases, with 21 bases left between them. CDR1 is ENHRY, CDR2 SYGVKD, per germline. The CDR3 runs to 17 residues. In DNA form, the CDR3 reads TGTGCCATCAGTGAGGAACTTCGGGCCTTCGCGGGCGAGACCCAGTACTTC. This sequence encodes CAISEELRAFAGETQYF.

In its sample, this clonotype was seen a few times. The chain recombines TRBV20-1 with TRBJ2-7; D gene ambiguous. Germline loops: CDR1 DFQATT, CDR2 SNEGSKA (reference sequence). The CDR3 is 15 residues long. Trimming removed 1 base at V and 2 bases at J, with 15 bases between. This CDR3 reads CSARVPGRAPYEQYF. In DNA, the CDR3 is TGCAGTGCTAGAGTCCCGGGCCGGGCCCCCTACGAGCAGTACTTC.

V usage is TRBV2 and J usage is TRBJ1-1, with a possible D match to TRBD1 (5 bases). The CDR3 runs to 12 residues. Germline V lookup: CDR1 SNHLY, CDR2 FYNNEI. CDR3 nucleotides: TGTGACGGCCGGGGGGGGGACGCTGAAGCTTTCTTT. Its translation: CDGRGGDAEAFF.

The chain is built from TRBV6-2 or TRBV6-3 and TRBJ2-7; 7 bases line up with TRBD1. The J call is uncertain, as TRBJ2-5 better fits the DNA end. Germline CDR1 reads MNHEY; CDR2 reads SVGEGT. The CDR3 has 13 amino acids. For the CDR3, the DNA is TGTGCCACCACGGACAGGAGAGAAGAGACCCAGTACTTC. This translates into CATTDRREETQYF.

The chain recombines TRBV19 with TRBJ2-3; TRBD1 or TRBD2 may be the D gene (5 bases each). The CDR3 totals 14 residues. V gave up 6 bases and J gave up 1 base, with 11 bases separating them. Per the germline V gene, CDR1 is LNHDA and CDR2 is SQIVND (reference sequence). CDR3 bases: TGTGCCAGTAGACGTGAGGGGCGCACAGATACGCAGTATTTT. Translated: CASRREGRTDTQYF.

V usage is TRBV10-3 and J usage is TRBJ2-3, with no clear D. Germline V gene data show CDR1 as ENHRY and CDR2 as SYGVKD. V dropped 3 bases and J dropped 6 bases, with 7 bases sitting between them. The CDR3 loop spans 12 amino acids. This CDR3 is CAISELSDTQYF. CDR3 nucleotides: TGTGCCATCAGTGAACTATCGGATACGCAGTATTTT.

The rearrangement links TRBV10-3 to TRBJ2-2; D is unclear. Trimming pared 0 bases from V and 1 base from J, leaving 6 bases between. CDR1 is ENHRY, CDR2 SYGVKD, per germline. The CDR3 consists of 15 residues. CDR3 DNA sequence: TGTGCCATCAGTGAGTCGTCCAGGAACACCGGGGAGCTGTTTTTT. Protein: CAISESSRNTGELFF.

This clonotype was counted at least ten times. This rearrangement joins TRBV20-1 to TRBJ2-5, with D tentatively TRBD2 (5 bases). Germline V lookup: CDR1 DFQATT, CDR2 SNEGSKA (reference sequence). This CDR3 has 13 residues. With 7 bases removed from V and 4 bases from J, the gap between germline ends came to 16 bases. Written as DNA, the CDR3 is TGCAGTGTGAGGGTGTCAGGACGAGAGACCCAGTACTTC. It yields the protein CSVRVSGRETQYF.

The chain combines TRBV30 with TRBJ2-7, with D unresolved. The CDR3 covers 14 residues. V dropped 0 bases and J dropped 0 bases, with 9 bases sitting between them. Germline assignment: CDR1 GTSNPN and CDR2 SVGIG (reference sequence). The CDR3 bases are TGTGCCTGGAGTGTCAAGGCCCGCTCCTACGAGCAGTACTTC. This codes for CAWSVKARSYEQYF.

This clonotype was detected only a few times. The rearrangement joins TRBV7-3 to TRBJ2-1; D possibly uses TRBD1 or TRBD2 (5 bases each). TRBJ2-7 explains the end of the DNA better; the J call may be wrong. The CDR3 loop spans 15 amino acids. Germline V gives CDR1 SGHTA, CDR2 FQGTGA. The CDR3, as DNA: TGTGCCAGCAGCTTAAAGGGGAGCTCCTACAATGAGCAGTACTTC. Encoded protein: CASSLKGSSYNEQYF.

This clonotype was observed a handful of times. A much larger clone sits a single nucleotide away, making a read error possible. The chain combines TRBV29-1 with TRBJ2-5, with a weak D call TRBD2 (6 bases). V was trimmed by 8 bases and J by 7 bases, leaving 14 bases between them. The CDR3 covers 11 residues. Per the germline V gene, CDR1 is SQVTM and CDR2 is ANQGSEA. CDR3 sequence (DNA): TGCAGCTTCGGGCGGGAAGGGACCCAGTACTTC. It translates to CSFGREGTQYF.

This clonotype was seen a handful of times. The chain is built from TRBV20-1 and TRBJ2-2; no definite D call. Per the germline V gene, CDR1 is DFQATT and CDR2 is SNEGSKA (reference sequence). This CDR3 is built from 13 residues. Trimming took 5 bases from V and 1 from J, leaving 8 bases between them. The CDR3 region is CSASRQNTGELFF. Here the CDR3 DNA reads TGCAGTGCTTCTAGACAGAACACCGGGGAGCTGTTTTTT.

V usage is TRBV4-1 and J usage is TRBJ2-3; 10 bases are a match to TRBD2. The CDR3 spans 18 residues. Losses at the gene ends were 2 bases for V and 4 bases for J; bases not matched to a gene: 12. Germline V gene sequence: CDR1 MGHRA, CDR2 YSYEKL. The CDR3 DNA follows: TGCGCCAGCAGCCAAAATTATCGGCTAGCGGGGGTCGCAGATACGCAGTATTTT. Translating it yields CASSQNYRLAGVADTQYF.

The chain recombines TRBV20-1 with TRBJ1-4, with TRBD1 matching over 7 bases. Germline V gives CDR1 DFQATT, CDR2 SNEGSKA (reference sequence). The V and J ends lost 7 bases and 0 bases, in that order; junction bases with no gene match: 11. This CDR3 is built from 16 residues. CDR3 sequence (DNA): TGCAGTGTAACAGGGGTACTCTCCACAACTAATGAAAAACTGTTTTTT. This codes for CSVTGVLSTTNEKLFF.

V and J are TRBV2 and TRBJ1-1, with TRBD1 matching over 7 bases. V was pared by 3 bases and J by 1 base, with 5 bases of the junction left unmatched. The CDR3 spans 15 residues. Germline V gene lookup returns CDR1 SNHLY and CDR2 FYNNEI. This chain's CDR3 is CASSDLQGKNTEAFF. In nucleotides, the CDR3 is TGTGCCAGCAGTGATCTACAGGGGAAGAACACTGAAGCTTTCTTT.

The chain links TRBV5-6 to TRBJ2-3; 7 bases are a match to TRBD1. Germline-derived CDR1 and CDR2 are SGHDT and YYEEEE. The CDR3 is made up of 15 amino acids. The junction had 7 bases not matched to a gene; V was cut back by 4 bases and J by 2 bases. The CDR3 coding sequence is TGTGCCAGCAGCGTAGACAGGGTATCCACAGATACGCAGTATTTT. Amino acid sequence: CASSVDRVSTDTQYF.

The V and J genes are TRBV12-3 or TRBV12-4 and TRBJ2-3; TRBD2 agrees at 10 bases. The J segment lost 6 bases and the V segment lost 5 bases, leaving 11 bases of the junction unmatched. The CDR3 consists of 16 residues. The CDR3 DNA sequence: TGTGCCAGCAGTCTCGGGACTAGCGCGACGGGTGATACGCAGTATTTT. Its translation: CASSLGTSATGDTQYF.

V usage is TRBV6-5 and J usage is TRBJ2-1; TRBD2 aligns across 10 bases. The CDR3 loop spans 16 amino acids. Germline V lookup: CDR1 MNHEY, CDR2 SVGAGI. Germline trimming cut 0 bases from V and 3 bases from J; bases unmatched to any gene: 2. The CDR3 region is CASSYSRTSGYNEQFF. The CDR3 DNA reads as TGTGCCAGCAGTTACTCTAGGACTAGCGGCTACAATGAGCAGTTCTTC.

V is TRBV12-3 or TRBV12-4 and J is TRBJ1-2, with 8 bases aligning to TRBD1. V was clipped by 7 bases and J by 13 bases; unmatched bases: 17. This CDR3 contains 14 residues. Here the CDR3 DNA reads TGTGCCAGCACGGAAAGGACAGGGATTGGGCGCTGCACCTTC. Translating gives CASTERTGIGRCTF.

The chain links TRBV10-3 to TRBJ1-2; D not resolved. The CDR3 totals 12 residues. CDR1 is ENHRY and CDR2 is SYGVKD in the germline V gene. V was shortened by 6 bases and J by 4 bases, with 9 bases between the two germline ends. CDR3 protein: CAISLESYGYTF. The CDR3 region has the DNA TGTGCCATCAGCCTTGAGAGCTATGGCTACACCTTC.

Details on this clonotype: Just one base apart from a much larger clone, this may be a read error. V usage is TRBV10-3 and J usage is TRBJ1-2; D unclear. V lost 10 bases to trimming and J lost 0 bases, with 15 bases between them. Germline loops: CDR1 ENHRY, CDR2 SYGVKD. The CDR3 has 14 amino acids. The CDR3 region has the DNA TGTGCCACCGGCAGTACTCAAGCTAACTATGGCTACACCTTC. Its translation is CATGSTQANYGYTF.

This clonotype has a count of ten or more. The CDR3 reads CSVAKGSYEQYF. CDR3 DNA sequence: TGCAGCGTCGCAAAGGGAAGCTACGAGCAGTACTTC. The J gene is TRBJ2-7, the V gene TRBV29-1; D is ambiguous. CDR3 length: 12 residues. Germline-derived CDR1 and CDR2 are SQVTM and ANQGSEA. V lost 6 bases, J lost 3 bases, and 12 bases lay in between.

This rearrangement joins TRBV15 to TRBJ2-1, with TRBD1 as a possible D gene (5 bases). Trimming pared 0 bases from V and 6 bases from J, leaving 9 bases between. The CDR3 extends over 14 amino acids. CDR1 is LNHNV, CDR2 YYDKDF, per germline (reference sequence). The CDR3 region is CATSRDPRANEQFF. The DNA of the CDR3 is TGTGCCACCAGCAGAGATCCCAGGGCCAATGAGCAGTTCTTC.

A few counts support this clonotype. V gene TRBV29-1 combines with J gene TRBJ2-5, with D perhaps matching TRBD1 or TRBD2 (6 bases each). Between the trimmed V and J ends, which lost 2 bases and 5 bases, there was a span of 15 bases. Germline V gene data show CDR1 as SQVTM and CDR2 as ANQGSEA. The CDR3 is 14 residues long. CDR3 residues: CSVETGGLRETQYF. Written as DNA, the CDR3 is TGCAGCGTTGAAACCGGGGGCCTACGGGAGACCCAGTACTTC.